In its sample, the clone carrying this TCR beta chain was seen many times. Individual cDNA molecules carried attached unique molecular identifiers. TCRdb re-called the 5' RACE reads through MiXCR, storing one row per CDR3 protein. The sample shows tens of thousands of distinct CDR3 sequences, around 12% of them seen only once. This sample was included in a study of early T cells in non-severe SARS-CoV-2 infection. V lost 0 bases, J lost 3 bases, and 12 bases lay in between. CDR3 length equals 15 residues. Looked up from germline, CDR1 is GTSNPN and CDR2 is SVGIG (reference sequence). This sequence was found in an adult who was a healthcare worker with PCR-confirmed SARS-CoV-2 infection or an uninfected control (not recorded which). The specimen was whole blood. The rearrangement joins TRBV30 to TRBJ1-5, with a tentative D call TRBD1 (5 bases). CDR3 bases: TGTGCCTGGAGTGTAACCGACAGAAACAATCAGCCCCAGCATTTT. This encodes CAWSVTDRNNQPQHF.